The rows below give T cell receptor beta chains drawn from one sample of a study of CD8 T cells in Susac syndrome. TCRdb called the immunoSEQ multiplex PCR reads again in MiXCR, with one record for every CDR3 protein. This sample has approximately 180,000 distinct CDR3 sequences; 91% occur once, and the top ten carry around 0.1%. The sample was CD4+ T cells from PBMCs. The receptors were sampled from a human donor with Susac syndrome. Each CDR3 is given without its conserved first and last residue. Fields, in order: V gene, CDR3 length, J gene, CDR3 protein.

TRBV6-2/TRBV6-3	16	TRBJ1-4	ASILDTGQKHSNEKLF
TRBV7-9	11	TRBJ1-1	ASSLVSAERAF
TRBV20-1	10	TRBJ2-1	SAWDSYNEQF
TRBV28	12	TRBJ2-7	ASSLQGVGDEQY
TRBV9	13	TRBJ2-2	ASSPRTSGTGELF
TRBV11-2	11	TRBJ2-1	ASSLESRGVQF
TRBV6-5	10	TRBJ1-1	ASSYGGRGAF
TRBV20-1	11	TRBJ2-5	SAERQTQETQY
TRBV2	11	TRBJ2-4	ASQGLAGPIQY
TRBV7-2	13	TRBJ2-2	ASSAAGVYDGELF
TRBV6-4	13	TRBJ1-1	ASSAMGLPNTEAF
TRBV12-3/TRBV12-4	12	TRBJ2-3	ASSFAPIADTQY
TRBV3-1	13	TRBJ2-1	ASSQALSSYNEQF
TRBV5-6	14	TRBJ2-3	ASSLAAGQGIDTQY
TRBV5-1	9	TRBJ1-2	ASGQGHGYT
TRBV19	10	TRBJ2-7	ASSSYRDEQY